This T cell receptor beta chain stems from a study of T-cell reconstitution after alpha-beta-depleted transplantation in children. Study-level points and caveats: T-cell counts and diversity at one year following transplant were attributed mainly to newly produced T cells. By about two months after transplant, alpha-beta T cells reportedly arose from several hundred graft clones that had expanded.

This CDR3 spans 14 amino acids. Points on this clonotype: Its antigen is not identified. A read error may produce the germline difference seen at one junction end.

During its preparation, the TCRbeta library received unique molecular identifiers. TCRdb redid the calling of the PCR reads with MiXCR, one entry per CDR3 protein. The sample has approximately 98,000 distinct CDR3 sequences, roughly 6.1% seen once; the top ten hold around 23%. The sample here was PBMCs, mostly from graft donor cells, taken 360 days after TCRalphabeta/CD19-depleted stem cell transplant. The clonotype was recovered from a male patient aged 2 to 10 who had a stem cell transplant for acute lymphoblastic leukemia, so the T cells may come from the graft donor. The rearrangement links TRBV12-3 or TRBV12-4 to TRBJ1-3, with no clear D. CDR3: CASSFQQIGDTIYF. The CDR3 DNA sequence: TGTGCCAGCAGTTTCCAACAGATTGGAGACACCATATATTTT.